This TCR beta chain was retrieved from a study of T cells after yellow fever vaccination. This clonotype was observed many times. Findings of the study overall: On re-exposure, the response was weaker but peaked faster, at day 5 versus 15. Almost all vaccine-responding clonotypes went undetected in sorted memory subsets on day 0. Researchers cautioned that FACS-sorted repertoires could harbor abundant clonotypes contaminating from the bulk population.

Germline values: CDR1 MNHNY, CDR2 SVGAGI (reference sequence). This CDR3 comprises 11 residues. Trimming stripped 7 bases from V and 12 bases from J, with 16 bases between. For TCR, cDNA came from 5'RACE template switching, which added a universal primer site and UMIs. Each CDR3 protein is one row after TCRdb ran MiXCR on the 5' RACE reads. The sample shows 25,000 to 30,000 distinct CDR3 sequences, 4% to 5% of them seen only once. The V and J genes are TRBV6-6 and TRBJ2-7, with D uncertain. Sequencing used PBMCs, either bulk or a sorted T-cell subset (CD4+, CD8+, memory, or dextramer-sorted; not recorded which), obtained on the day of the yellow fever booster vaccination. The sequence was collected from a man younger than 35 who received the YFV17D yellow fever vaccine. CDR3 bases: TGTGCCAGCATGTGTCCGGCCGATCGGTACGTC. Its translation is CASMCPADRYV.